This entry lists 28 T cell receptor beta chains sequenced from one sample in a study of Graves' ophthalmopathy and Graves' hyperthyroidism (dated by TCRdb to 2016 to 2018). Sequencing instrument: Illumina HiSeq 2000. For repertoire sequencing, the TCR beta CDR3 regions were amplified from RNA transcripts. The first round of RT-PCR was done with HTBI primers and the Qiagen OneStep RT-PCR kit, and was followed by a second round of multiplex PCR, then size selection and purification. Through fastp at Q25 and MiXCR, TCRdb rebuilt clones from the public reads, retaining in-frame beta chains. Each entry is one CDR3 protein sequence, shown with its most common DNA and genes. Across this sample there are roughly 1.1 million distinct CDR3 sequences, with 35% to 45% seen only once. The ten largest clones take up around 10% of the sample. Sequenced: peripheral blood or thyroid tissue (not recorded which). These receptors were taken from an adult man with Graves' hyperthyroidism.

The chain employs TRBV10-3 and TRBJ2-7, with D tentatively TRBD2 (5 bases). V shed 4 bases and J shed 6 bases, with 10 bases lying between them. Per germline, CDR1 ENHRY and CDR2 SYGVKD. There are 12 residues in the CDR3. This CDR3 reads CAISGGSTEQYF. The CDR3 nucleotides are TGTGCCATCAGTGGAGGGAGCACCGAGCAGTACTTC.

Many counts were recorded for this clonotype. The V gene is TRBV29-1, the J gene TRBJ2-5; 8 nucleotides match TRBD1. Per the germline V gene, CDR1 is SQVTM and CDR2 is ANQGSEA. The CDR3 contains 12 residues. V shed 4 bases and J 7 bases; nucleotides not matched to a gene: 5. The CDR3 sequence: CSVARQGATQYF. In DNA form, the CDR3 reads TGCAGCGTTGCGAGGCAGGGGGCGACCCAGTACTTC.

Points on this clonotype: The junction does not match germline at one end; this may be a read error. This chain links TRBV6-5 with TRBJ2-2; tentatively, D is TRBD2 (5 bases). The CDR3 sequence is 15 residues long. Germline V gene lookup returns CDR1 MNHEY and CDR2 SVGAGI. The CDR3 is CASSYFQTNTGEPFF. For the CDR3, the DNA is TGTGCCAGCAGTTACTTTCAAACGAACACCGGGGAGCCGTTTTTT.

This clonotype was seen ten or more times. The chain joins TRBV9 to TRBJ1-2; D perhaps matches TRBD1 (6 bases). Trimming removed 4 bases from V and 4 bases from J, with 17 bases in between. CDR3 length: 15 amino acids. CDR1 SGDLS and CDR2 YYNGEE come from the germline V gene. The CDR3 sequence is CASSSSGESRYGYTF. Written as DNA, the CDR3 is TGTGCCAGCAGCTCATCAGGGGAGTCGCGCTATGGCTACACCTTC.

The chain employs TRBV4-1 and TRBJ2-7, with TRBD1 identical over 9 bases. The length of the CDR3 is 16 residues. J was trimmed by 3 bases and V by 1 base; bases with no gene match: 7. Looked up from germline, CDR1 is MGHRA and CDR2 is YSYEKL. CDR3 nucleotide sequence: TGCGCCAGCAGCCAAGTCCCCGGGACAGGGTTCTACGAGCAGTACTTC. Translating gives CASSQVPGTGFYEQYF.

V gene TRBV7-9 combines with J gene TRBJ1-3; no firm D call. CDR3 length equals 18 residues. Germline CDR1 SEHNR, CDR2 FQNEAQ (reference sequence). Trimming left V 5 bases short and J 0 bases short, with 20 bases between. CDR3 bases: TGTGCCAGCAGCCGTGACACGGGGAGGAGCCTCTCTGGAAACACCATATATTTT. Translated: CASSRDTGRSLSGNTIYF.

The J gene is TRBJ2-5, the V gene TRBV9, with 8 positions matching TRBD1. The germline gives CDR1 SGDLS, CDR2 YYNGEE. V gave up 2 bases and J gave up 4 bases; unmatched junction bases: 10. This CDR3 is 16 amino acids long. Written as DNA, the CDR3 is TGTGCCAGCAGCGTTACCGGGACAGGAGGGCCAGAGACCCAGTACTTC. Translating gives CASSVTGTGGPETQYF.

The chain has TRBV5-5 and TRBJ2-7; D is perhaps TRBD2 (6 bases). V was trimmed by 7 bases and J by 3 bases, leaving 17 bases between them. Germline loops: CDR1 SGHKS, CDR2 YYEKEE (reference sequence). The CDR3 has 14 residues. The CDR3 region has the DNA TGTGCCAGCCTATGGGGGGAGAATTACTACGAGCAGTACTTC. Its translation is CASLWGENYYEQYF.

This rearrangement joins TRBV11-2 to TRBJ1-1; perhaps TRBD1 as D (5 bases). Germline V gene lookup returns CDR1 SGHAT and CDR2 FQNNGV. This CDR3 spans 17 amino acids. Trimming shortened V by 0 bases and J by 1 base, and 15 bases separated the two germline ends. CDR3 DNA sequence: TGTGCCAGCAGCTTAGATGGGACCAAGGGGCCGAACACTGAAGCTTTCTTT. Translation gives CASSLDGTKGPNTEAFF. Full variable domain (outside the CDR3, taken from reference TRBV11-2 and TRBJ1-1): EAGVAQSPRYKIIEKRQSVAFWCNPISGHATLYWYQQILGQGPKLLIQFQNNGVVDDSQLPKDRFSAERLKGVDSTLKIQPAKLEDSAVYLCASSLDGTKGPNTEAFFGQGTRLTVV.

The CDR3 reads CSSQLTGRQTQYF. As DNA, the CDR3 is TGCAGTTCTCAGCTCACGGGGCGACAGACCCAGTACTTC. The chain carries TRBV20-1 and TRBJ2-5; D could derive from TRBD1 or TRBD2 (5 bases each). The CDR3 extends over 13 amino acids. The germline V gene has CDR1 DFQATT and CDR2 SNEGSKA (reference sequence). V was cut by 8 bases and J by 6 bases, with 19 bases left in between.

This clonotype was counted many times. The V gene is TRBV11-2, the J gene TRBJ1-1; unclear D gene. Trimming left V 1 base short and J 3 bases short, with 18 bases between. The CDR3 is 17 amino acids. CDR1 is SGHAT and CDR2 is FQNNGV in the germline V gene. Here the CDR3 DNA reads TGTGCCAGCAGCTTAGTTATCAGGCCGCGCCAGGACACTGAAGCTTTCTTT. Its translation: CASSLVIRPRQDTEAFF.

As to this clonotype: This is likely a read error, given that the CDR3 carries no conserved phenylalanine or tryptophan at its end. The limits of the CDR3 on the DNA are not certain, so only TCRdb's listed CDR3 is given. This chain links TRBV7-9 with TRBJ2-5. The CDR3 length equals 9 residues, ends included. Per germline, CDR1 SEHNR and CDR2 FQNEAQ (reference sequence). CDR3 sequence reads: CASSHRSAR.

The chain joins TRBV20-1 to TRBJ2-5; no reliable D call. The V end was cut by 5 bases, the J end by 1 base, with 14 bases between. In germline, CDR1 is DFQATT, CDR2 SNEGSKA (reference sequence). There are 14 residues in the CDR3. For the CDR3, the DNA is TGCAGTGCTTCGACTTTGTACTCCCAAGAGACCCAGTACTTC. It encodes CSASTLYSQETQYF.

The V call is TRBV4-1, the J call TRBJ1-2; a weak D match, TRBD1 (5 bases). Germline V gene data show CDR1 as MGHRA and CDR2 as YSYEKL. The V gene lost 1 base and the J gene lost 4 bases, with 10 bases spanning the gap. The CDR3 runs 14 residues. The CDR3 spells CASSQAEGSYGYTF. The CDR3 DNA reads TGCGCCAGCAGCCAAGCGGAGGGGTCCTATGGCTACACCTTC.

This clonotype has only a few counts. The CDR3 bases are TGTGCCAGCAGTTTCGCGGGCTCCCGCCGCGAGCAGTACTTC. Its protein product is CASSFAGSRREQYF. The rearrangement joins TRBV28 to TRBJ2-7, with a possible D match to TRBD2 (5 bases). The CDR3 consists of 14 residues. The V end lost 3 bases, the J end lost 6 bases, and 15 bases lay between the germline ends. Germline V gives CDR1 MDHEN, CDR2 SYDVKM.

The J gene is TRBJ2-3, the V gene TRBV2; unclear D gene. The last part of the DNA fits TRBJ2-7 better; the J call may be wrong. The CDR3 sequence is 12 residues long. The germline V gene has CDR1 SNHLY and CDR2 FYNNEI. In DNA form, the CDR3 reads TGTGCCAGCAATGGACCCACAGATACGCAGTACTTC. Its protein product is CASNGPTDTQYF.

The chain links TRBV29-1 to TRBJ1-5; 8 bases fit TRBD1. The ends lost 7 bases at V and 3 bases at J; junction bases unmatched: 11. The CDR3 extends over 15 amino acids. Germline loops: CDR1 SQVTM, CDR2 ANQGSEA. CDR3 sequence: CSARHRTGNNQPQHF. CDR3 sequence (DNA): TGCAGCGCCAGACACCGGACAGGGAACAATCAGCCCCAGCATTTT.

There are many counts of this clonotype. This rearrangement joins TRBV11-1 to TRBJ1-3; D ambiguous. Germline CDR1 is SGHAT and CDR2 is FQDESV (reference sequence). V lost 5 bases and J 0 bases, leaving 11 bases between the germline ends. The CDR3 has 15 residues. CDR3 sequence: CASSLDSFSGNTIYF. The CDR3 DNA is TGTGCCAGCAGCCTAGACTCATTCTCTGGAAACACCATATATTTT.

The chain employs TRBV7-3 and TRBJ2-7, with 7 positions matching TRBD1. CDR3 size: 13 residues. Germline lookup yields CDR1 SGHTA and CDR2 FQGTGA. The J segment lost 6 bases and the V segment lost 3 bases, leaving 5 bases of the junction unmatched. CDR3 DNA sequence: TGTGCCAGCAGCTTGGATAAGGGGGCCGAGCAGTACTTC. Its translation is CASSLDKGAEQYF.

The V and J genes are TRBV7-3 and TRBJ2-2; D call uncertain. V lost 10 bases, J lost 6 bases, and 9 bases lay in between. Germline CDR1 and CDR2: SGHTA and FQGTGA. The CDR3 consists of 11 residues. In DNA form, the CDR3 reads TGTGCCACTCGATGGGCCGGGGAGCTGTTTTTT. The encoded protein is CATRWAGELFF.

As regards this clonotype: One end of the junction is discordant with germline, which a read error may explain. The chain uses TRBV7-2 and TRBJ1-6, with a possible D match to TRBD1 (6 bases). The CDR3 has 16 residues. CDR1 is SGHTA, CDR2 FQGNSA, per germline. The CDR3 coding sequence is TGTGCCAGCAGCCAAGGGCAGGGGTCCTATAATTTACCCCTCCACTTT. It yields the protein CASSQGQGSYNLPLHF.

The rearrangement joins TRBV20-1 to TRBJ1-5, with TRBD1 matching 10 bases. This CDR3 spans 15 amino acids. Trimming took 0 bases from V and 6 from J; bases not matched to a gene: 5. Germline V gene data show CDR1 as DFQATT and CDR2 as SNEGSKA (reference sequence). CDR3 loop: CSAREPGQGFQPQHF. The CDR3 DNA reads TGCAGTGCTAGAGAACCGGGACAGGGGTTTCAGCCCCAGCATTTT.

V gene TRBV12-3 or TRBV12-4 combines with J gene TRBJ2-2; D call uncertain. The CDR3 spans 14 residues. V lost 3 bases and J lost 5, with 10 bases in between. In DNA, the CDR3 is TGTGCCAGCAGTTTCCCCTACAAAACCGGGGAGCTGTTTTTT. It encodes CASSFPYKTGELFF.

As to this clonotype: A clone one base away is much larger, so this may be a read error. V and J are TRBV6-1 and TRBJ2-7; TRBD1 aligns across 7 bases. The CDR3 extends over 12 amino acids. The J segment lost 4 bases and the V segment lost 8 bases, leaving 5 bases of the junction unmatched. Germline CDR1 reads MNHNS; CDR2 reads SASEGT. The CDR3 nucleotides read TGTGCCAGCCCGACAGGGTCATACGAGCAGTACTTC. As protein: CASPTGSYEQYF.

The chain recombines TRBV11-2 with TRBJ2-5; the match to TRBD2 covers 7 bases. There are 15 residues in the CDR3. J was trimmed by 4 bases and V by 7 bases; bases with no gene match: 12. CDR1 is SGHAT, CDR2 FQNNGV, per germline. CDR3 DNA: TGTGCCAGCACCCCTGGCGGGAGTGGGATAGAGACCCAGTACTTC. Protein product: CASTPGGSGIETQYF.

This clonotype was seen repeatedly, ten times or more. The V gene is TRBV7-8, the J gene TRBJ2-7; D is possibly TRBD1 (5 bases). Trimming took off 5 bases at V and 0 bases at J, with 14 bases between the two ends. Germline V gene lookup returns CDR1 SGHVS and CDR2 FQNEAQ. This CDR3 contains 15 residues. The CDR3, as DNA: TGTGCCAGCAGCCCTCGTGGGGCGAGCTCCTACGAGCAGTACTTC. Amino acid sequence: CASSPRGASSYEQYF. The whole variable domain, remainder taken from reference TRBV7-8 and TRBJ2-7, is GAGVSQSPRYKVAKRGQDVALRCDPISGHVSLFWYQQALGQGPEFLTYFQNEAQLDKSGLPSDRFFAERPEGSVSTLKIQRTQQEDSAVYLCASSPRGASSYEQYFGPGTRLTVT.

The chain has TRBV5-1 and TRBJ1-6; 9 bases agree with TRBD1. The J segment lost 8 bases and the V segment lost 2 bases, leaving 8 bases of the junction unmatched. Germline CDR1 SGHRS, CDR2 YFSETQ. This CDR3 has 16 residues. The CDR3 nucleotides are TGCGCCAGCAGCTTTACCGGGACAGGGTGGGATTCACCCCTCCACTTT. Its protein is CASSFTGTGWDSPLHF.

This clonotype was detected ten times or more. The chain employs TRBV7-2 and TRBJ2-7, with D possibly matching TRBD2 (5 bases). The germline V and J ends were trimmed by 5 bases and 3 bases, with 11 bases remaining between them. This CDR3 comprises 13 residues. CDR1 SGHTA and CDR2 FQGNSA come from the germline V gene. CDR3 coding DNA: TGTGCCAGCAGCCCCACTAGGTACTACGAGCAGTACTTC. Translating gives CASSPTRYYEQYF.